One and the same sample provided the 23 T cell receptor beta chains below, sequenced in a study of cytomegalovirus exposure and HLA in healthy donors. Primers: 60 Vbeta forward and 13 Jbeta reverse. Sequencing was performed with immunoSEQ multiplex PCR; in TCRdb, only in-frame clones are kept and a portion is missing. The table shows 160,000 or so clones, with 70% to 90% occurring only once. The sequenced sample was PBMCs. These receptors originate from a woman aged 30 to 39 in good health and CMV-seropositive.

The rearrangement uses TRBV11-3 and TRBJ2-5, with D perhaps matching TRBD1 (5 bases). CDR3 length: 14 amino acids. V gave up 1 base and J gave up 2 bases, with 8 bases separating them. Germline CDR1 reads SGHNT; CDR2 reads YENEEA. DNA for the CDR3: TGTGCCAGCAGCTTAGGTCCAGGGCAAGAGACCCAGTACTTC. It translates to CASSLGPGQETQYF.

V is TRBV20-1 and J is TRBJ1-2; D gene unclear. V was pared by 0 bases and J by 5 bases, with 4 bases between. The CDR3 is made up of 11 amino acids. Germline assignment: CDR1 DFQATT and CDR2 SNEGSKA (reference sequence). As DNA, the CDR3 is TGCAGTGCTAGAGACCTGTATGGCTACACCTTC. Translating it yields CSARDLYGYTF.

The rearrangement links TRBV6-5 to TRBJ1-1; no reliable D call. CDR1 and CDR2 from the germline V gene are MNHEY and SVGAGI. This CDR3 has 14 residues. V was pared by 2 bases and J by 4 bases, with 11 bases between. This CDR3 is CASSYPRSGTEAFF. The CDR3 DNA reads TGTGCCAGCAGTTACCCCCGGAGTGGCACTGAAGCTTTCTTT.

In DNA form, the CDR3 reads TGCGCCAGCAGATACGACAGGGAGACCTCTAACTATGGCTACACCTTC. Its translation is CASRYDRETSNYGYTF. The rearrangement joins TRBV5-1 to TRBJ1-2, with 7 bases that match TRBD1. Germline CDR1 SGHRS, CDR2 YFSETQ. The CDR3 sequence is 16 residues long. V lost 5 bases and J lost 0; bases outside the gene matches: 10.

This chain uses TRBV6-5 with TRBJ2-1; 8 bases align to TRBD1. V dropped 6 bases and J dropped 2; count of bases not matched to a gene: 6. CDR1 and CDR2 (germline): MNHEY, SVGAGI. The CDR3 runs to 15 residues. The chain's CDR3 is CASRLDRAAYNEQFF. The CDR3, as DNA: TGTGCCAGCAGGCTGGACAGGGCCGCCTACAATGAGCAGTTCTTC.

In its sample, this clone was seen once. The chain combines TRBV19 with TRBJ2-1, with 12 bases aligning to TRBD2. The CDR3 has 16 residues. V lost 5 bases and J lost 2; bases outside the gene matches: 4. Germline V gene lookup returns CDR1 LNHDA and CDR2 SQIVND (reference sequence). The CDR3 nucleotides read TGTGCCAGTAGTCCCTCTAGCGGGGGGGCCTACAATGAGCAGTTCTTC. It yields the protein CASSPSSGGAYNEQFF.

The rearrangement links TRBV5-6 to TRBJ2-7; 10 positions agree with TRBD1. The germline gives CDR1 SGHDT, CDR2 YYEEEE. This CDR3 is 15 amino acids long. The V and J ends lost 4 bases and 9 bases, in that order; junction bases with no gene match: 13. Here the CDR3 reads CASSLLTGTGVGQYF. The CDR3 DNA reads TGTGCCAGCAGCCTGCTTACCGGGACAGGGGTTGGGCAGTACTTC.

The chain employs TRBV5-1 and TRBJ1-1; D is unresolved. The V end lost 0 bases, the J end lost 4 bases, and 13 bases lay between the germline ends. The CDR3 has 15 residues. Germline-derived CDR1 and CDR2 are SGHRS and YFSETQ. In DNA, the CDR3 is TGCGCCAGCAGCTTGGGTCCGGGGTTGAGCACTGAAGCTTTCTTT. Encoded protein: CASSLGPGLSTEAFF.

This sequence joins TRBV18 and TRBJ1-1; 11 positions match TRBD1. CDR1 is KGHSH and CDR2 is LQKENI in the germline V gene. The CDR3 sequence is 15 residues long. The junction had 5 bases not matched to a gene; V was cut back by 2 bases and J by 6 bases. Here the CDR3 reads CASSPGTGGRAEAFF. CDR3 nucleotides: TGTGCCAGCTCACCAGGGACAGGGGGAAGGGCTGAAGCTTTCTTT. Looking up the rest from reference TRBV18 and TRBJ1-1 gives the full variable domain: NAGVMQNPRHLVRRRGQEARLRCSPMKGHSHVYWYRQLPEEGLKFMVYLQKENIIDESGMPKERFSAEFPKEGPSILRIQQVVRGDSAAYFCASSPGTGGRAEAFFGQGTRLTVV.

CDR3 nucleotide sequence: TGTGCCAGCAGCCCTCGGGACACAGATACGCAGTATTTT. This gives the protein CASSPRDTDTQYF. The V and J genes are TRBV6-1 and TRBJ2-3; perhaps TRBD2 as D (5 bases). This CDR3 has 13 amino acids. CDR1 is MNHNS, CDR2 SASEGT, per germline. With 6 bases removed from V and 2 bases from J, the gap between germline ends came to 9 bases.

The chain links TRBV7-3 to TRBJ2-3; 8 nucleotides agree with TRBD2. Trimming took 1 base from V and 1 from J; bases not matched to a gene: 1. The CDR3 totals 15 residues. The V gene's germline CDR1 is SGHTA and CDR2 FQGTGA. CDR3 amino acids: CASSLSGGRTDTQYF. The CDR3 nucleotides are TGTGCCAGCAGCTTAAGCGGGGGGCGCACAGATACGCAGTATTTT.

This sequence joins TRBV29-1 and TRBJ2-4; D is unclear. This CDR3 has 15 residues. CDR1 is SQVTM and CDR2 is ANQGSEA in the germline V gene. Trimming took 6 bases from V and 0 from J, leaving 15 bases between them. This CDR3 is CSVTRGSLAKNIQYF. The CDR3 bases are TGCAGCGTCACTCGCGGTAGTCTAGCCAAAAACATTCAGTACTTC.

CDR3 residues: CASSFSGDRKETQYF. The CDR3 bases are TGTGCCAGCAGTTTTTCGGGGGACAGAAAAGAGACCCAGTACTTC. The chain carries TRBV28 and TRBJ2-5; possibly TRBD1 for D (7 bases). Per the germline V gene, CDR1 is MDHEN and CDR2 is SYDVKM. This CDR3 is 15 amino acids long. The V and J ends lost 3 bases and 3 bases respectively, with 14 bases between them.

The chain employs TRBV28 and TRBJ2-3, with 7 bases that match TRBD2. V lost 7 bases to trimming and J lost 4 bases; unmatched junction nucleotides: 11. The CDR3 runs 15 residues. CDR1 is MDHEN, CDR2 SYDVKM, per germline. CDR3 residues: CASTNSREGPDTQYF. Here the CDR3 DNA reads TGTGCCAGCACCAACAGCAGGGAGGGCCCAGATACGCAGTATTTT. Complete variable domain (other parts from reference TRBV28 and TRBJ2-3): DVKVTQSSRYLVKRTGEKVFLECVQDMDHENMFWYRQDPGLGLRLIYFSYDVKMKEKGDIPEGYSVSREKKERFSLILESASTNQTSMYLCASTNSREGPDTQYFGPGTRLTVL.

The CDR3 protein is CASSPQGGYGYTF. In DNA form, the CDR3 reads TGTGCCAGCAGTCCCCAGGGGGGCTATGGCTACACCTTC. This chain joins TRBV6-5 and TRBJ1-2, with 7 positions matching TRBD1. Trimming took 5 bases from V and 4 from J; bases not matched to a gene: 4. The CDR3 is made up of 13 amino acids. From germline, CDR1 is MNHEY and CDR2 SVGAGI.

The chain employs TRBV4-3 and TRBJ2-7, with TRBD2 identical over 9 bases. Germline V gene lookup returns CDR1 LGHNA and CDR2 YSLEER. The ends lost 0 bases at V and 5 bases at J; junction bases unmatched: 14. This CDR3 contains 18 residues. The chain's CDR3 is CASSQDWGGGGVVHEQYF. The CDR3 DNA follows: TGCGCCAGCAGCCAAGACTGGGGTGGCGGGGGGGTCGTCCACGAGCAGTACTTC.

Comments on this clone: The same CDR3 also results from other DNA sequences found in this sample. CDR3 sequence: CASSPRAGGSGNTIYF. The CDR3 nucleotides read TGCGCCAGCAGCCCCCGGGCAGGGGGGTCTGGAAACACCATATATTTT. The chain couples TRBV4-3 to TRBJ1-3; the match to TRBD1 covers 7 bases. CDR3 length: 16 residues. J was trimmed by 1 base and V by 4 bases; bases with no gene match: 7. The germline gives CDR1 LGHNA, CDR2 YSLEER.

This chain uses TRBV6-5 with TRBJ1-2, with 8 positions matching TRBD1. The V segment lost 6 bases and the J segment 7 bases; nucleotides outside the gene matches: 13. The CDR3 loop spans 15 amino acids. The germline CDR1 and CDR2 sequences are MNHEY and SVGAGI. CDR3 in DNA: TGTGCCAGCAGGGTAGGCCTGACAGGGGCGACTGGCTACACCTTC. This codes for CASRVGLTGATGYTF.

The CDR3 loop reads CASSVGGARGYTF. The DNA of the CDR3 is TGTGCCAGCAGCGTAGGTGGGGCGCGTGGCTACACCTTC. This chain joins TRBV9 and TRBJ1-2, with D possibly matching TRBD1 (5 bases). Germline V gene sequence: CDR1 SGDLS, CDR2 YYNGEE. The CDR3 is 13 residues long. The germline V and J ends were trimmed by 0 bases and 7 bases, with 10 bases remaining between them. The full variable domain, completed using reference TRBV9 and TRBJ1-2, is DSGVTQTPKHLITATGQRVTLRCSPRSGDLSVYWYQQSLDQGLQFLIQYYNGEERAKGNILERFSAQQFPDLHSELNLSSLELGDSALYFCASSVGGARGYTFGSGTRLTVV.

This chain connects TRBV9 to TRBJ2-2; tentatively, D is TRBD2 (6 bases). Germline CDR1 SGDLS, CDR2 YYNGEE. The CDR3 has 17 residues. Trimming removed 2 bases at V and 1 base at J, with 15 bases between. The chain's CDR3 is CASSVPVGGGNTGELFF. For the CDR3, the DNA is TGTGCCAGCAGCGTCCCTGTGGGGGGAGGGAACACCGGGGAGCTGTTTTTT.

A few counts support this clone. This chain connects TRBV7-2 to TRBJ2-3; 11 positions match TRBD2. This CDR3 contains 16 residues. V was clipped by 5 bases and J by 7 bases; unmatched bases: 11. The germline V gene encodes CDR1 SGHTA and CDR2 FQGNSA. The CDR3 DNA is TGTGCCAGCAGCCCCAGGGCTAGCGGGGGGTTCCATACGCAGTATTTT. This codes for CASSPRASGGFHTQYF.

This clone was recorded a few times. The chain carries TRBV5-6 and TRBJ1-1; D gene uncertain. Trimming took 5 bases from V and 9 from J, leaving 14 bases between them. Germline-derived CDR1 and CDR2 are SGHDT and YYEEEE. This CDR3 is 12 amino acids long. The CDR3 DNA follows: TGTGCCAGCAGTTTAGGAGGGTTGAAAGCTTTCTTT. Its translation: CASSLGGLKAFF.

The chain has TRBV9 and TRBJ2-7; 9 nucleotides align to TRBD1. Per the germline V gene, CDR1 is SGDLS and CDR2 is YYNGEE. Trimming removed 0 bases from V and 6 bases from J; junction bases left unmatched: 4. This CDR3 comprises 14 residues. CDR3 sequence reads: CASSVGTGAGEQYF. The CDR3 nucleotides are TGTGCCAGCAGCGTAGGGACAGGGGCCGGCGAGCAGTACTTC. Filled out from reference TRBV9 and TRBJ2-7, the complete variable domain reads DSGVTQTPKHLITATGQRVTLRCSPRSGDLSVYWYQQSLDQGLQFLIQYYNGEERAKGNILERFSAQQFPDLHSELNLSSLELGDSALYFCASSVGTGAGEQYFGPGTRLTVT.